This T cell receptor beta chain was obtained from a study of cytomegalovirus exposure and HLA in healthy donors. PCR involved 60 Vbeta and 13 Jbeta primers. This table comes from immunoSEQ multiplex PCR, and its TCRdb copy is limited to in-frame clones, with some not included. The table records 95,000 to 100,000 clones, over 65% of them present only once. Notes on this clone: One end of the junction fails to match germline, which may point to a read error.

The sequence derives from a man aged 40-55 years in good health and CMV-seronegative. The sequenced sample consisted of PBMCs.

CDR3 nucleotides: TGTGCCAGCAGCCAGACAGGGGCTAACGAAAAACTGTTTTTT. It encodes CASSQTGANEKLFF. The rearrangement joins TRBV5-4 to TRBJ1-4; 8 nucleotides agree with TRBD1. This CDR3 spans 14 amino acids. Germline V gene sequence: CDR1 SGHNT, CDR2 YYREEE (reference sequence).